This T cell receptor beta chain was captured by sequencing in a study of patients and donors after allogeneic stem cell transplantation. Using its own MiXCR run on the RT-PCR reads, TCRdb lists one record per CDR3 protein. Among about 410,000 distinct CDR3 sequences listed, roughly 17% were seen once. V was pared by 7 bases and J by 7 bases, with 11 bases of the junction left unmatched. The CDR3 is 14 amino acids. Germline V gene lookup returns CDR1 MNHNS and CDR2 SASEGT. Source material: blood, either unsorted or a sorted T cell fraction (not recorded which). This chain links TRBV6-1 with TRBJ1-1; 8 nucleotides align to TRBD1. The origin of this receptor is a human donor who was either an allogeneic HSCT recipient or a stem cell or donor lymphocyte infusion donor (not recorded which). It is not recorded whose cells these are; they may come from a transplant donor. CDR3 region: CASTRYYGQGEAFF. CDR3 bases: TGTGCCAGCACTCGATACTATGGACAGGGTGAAGCTTTCTTT.